These T cell receptor beta chains were read from a single sample in a study of blood T cells in healthy people across ages. TCRdb reanalysed the 5' RACE reads using MiXCR and keeps one entry per CDR3 protein. This table holds 700,000 to 900,000 distinct CDR3 sequences, 53% found once. Source material: blood. The receptors were gathered from a man aged 80 or over in good health. CDR3s include the opening cysteine and the closing phenylalanine or tryptophan. D genes are given only for firm matches. Only part of the rows carry a size: once, few, many, or a class if the clone is expanded.

V	size	J	D	DNA	CDR3
TRBV9	few	TRBJ2-1	NA	TGTGCCAGCAGTGGCGGGATTTCGTACAATGAGCAGTTCTTC	CASSGGISYNEQFF
TRBV7-3	NA	TRBJ1-2	NA	TGTGCCAGCAGCTTCGGGCCCGACTATGGCTACACCTTC	CASSFGPDYGYTF
TRBV27	NA	TRBJ2-7	NA	TGTGCCAGCAGTTCCCGAGAGCAGGCGCATCTCAATGAGCAGTACTTC	CASSSREQAHLNEQYF
TRBV28	NA	TRBJ1-2	TRBD1	TGTGCCAGCAGTTACAGGGGGAGACCTAACTATGGCTACACCTTC	CASSYRGRPNYGYTF
TRBV27	NA	TRBJ1-2	NA	TGTGCCAGCAGTTTACGGGCAGGGGCGCGGTATGGCTACACCTTC	CASSLRAGARYGYTF
TRBV21-1	NA	TRBJ2-7	NA	TGTGCCAGGGGACCGGGACAGGGGTTTCGGGAGCAGTACTTC	CARGPGQGFREQYF
TRBV20-1	NA	TRBJ2-5	NA	TGCAGTGCTCCCCATCAAGGGCGTGGGCCGGGGACCCAGTACTTC	CSAPHQGRGPGTQYF
TRBV27	NA	TRBJ2-1	NA	TGTGCCAGCAGCTCCCGGGCGGGCCTCGGGCAGTTCTTC	CASSSRAGLGQFF
TRBV2	NA	TRBJ2-7	NA	TGTGCCAGCAGTGGGCAGGTTGGCTCCTACGAGCAGTACTTC	CASSGQVGSYEQYF
TRBV20-1	NA	TRBJ2-5	NA	TGCAGTGCTAGAAATGCGGAGCAGGTCCAAGAGACCCAGTACTTC	CSARNAEQVQETQYF
TRBV29-1	once	TRBJ1-2	NA	TGCAGCGATGGACAGACGCACTGTGGCTACACCTTC	CSDGQTHCGYTF
TRBV29-1	many	TRBJ1-2	NA	TGCAGCGTTGAAGTGGACGGAGCTAACTATGGCTACACCTTC	CSVEVDGANYGYTF
TRBV5-1	few	TRBJ2-5	TRBD2	TGCGCCAGCAGCGGCGGGACTAGCGGGGAAGAGACCCAGTACTTC	CASSGGTSGEETQYF
TRBV29-1	NA	TRBJ2-1	NA	TGCAGCGTTGAAGAATCGGGGGATGAGCAGTTCTTC	CSVEESGDEQFF
TRBV28	NA	TRBJ1-1	NA	TGTGCCAGCAGTTTGGGGCAGCCCACTGAAGCTTTCTTT	CASSLGQPTEAFF
TRBV4-1	NA	TRBJ2-5	NA	TGCGCCAGCAGCCAGACTCCAAGGGAGCAGTACTTC	CASSQTPREQYF
TRBV7-2	few	TRBJ1-2	NA	TGTGCCAGCAGCATAAGTGCAGACAGTGCCCGCTATGGCTACACCTTC	CASSISADSARYGYTF
TRBV28	NA	TRBJ2-1	NA	TGTGCCAGCATTTCCGGGGACGGCCGCGCTGAGCAGTTCTTC	CASISGDGRAEQFF
TRBV6-5	NA	TRBJ1-1	NA	TGTGCCAGCCGAGAAAGGGGACACACTGAAGCTTTCTTT	CASRERGHTEAFF
TRBV10-1	NA	TRBJ1-2	TRBD1	TGCGCCAGCAGTCGGGACAGAGAGGATAGCTACACCTTC	CASSRDREDSYTF
TRBV7-2	few	TRBJ2-7	TRBD1	TGTGCCAGCAGCACCCGGACAGGGTTAGGGTTCTACGAGCAGTACTTC	CASSTRTGLGFYEQYF
TRBV6-5	NA	TRBJ2-4	NA	TGTGCCAGCAGCCCCCCTGGGCTAGCCAAAAACATTCAGTACTTC	CASSPPGLAKNIQYF
TRBV7-2	few	TRBJ2-1	NA	TGTGCCAGCAGCCCAATACAGGGCGGTGAGCAGTTCTTC	CASSPIQGGEQFF
TRBV28	NA	TRBJ2-7	NA	TGTGCCAGCAGTATACCCAAGTACGAGCAGTACTTC	CASSIPKYEQYF
TRBV7-9	NA	TRBJ2-5	NA	TGTGCCAGCAGCTTCCCCAATCGTCGGGGCGTAGGACCTCAAGAGACCCAGTACTTC	CASSFPNRRGVGPQETQYF
TRBV18	few	TRBJ1-1	NA	TGTGCCAGCTCACCAGGGAAGACAGCGAGGAACACTGAAGCTTTCTTT	CASSPGKTARNTEAFF
TRBV20-1	NA	TRBJ2-1	TRBD2	TGCAGTGCTAGAGATGGCAGCGGGATCTACAATGAGCAGTTCTTC	CSARDGSGIYNEQFF
TRBV24-1	NA	TRBJ2-3	NA	TGTGCCACCAGTGATTTGCCCCCGGAAGATACGCAGTATTTT	CATSDLPPEDTQYF
TRBV29-1	NA	TRBJ1-4	NA	TGCAGCGTGGGGGGATGGGATGAAAAACTGTTTTTT	CSVGGWDEKLFF
TRBV11-2	once	TRBJ1-3	NA	TGTGCCAGCAGCAGACCCGGCACGAACACCATATATTTT	CASSRPGTNTIYF
TRBV18	NA	TRBJ1-1	TRBD1	TGTGCCAGCTCAAGTATCGGGACAGGGAACACTGAAGCTTTCTTT	CASSSIGTGNTEAFF
TRBV29-1	NA	TRBJ1-1	NA	TGCAGCGTCCCGGTAGGGGTAAGGAACACTGAAGCTTTCTTT	CSVPVGVRNTEAFF
TRBV20-1	few	TRBJ2-5	TRBD1	TGCAGTGCTAGCTGGACAGGGGGCCAGGAGACCCAGTACTTC	CSASWTGGQETQYF
TRBV13	NA	TRBJ2-7	TRBD2	TGTGCCAGCAGCTTAGCCTCGTTATTCTCTAGCGGGAGAAGCTACGAGCAGTACTTC	CASSLASLFSSGRSYEQYF
TRBV12-3/TRBV12-4	NA	TRBJ2-5	TRBD2	TGTGCCAGCAGTTTGGGCGGGGGAGAGTTACAAGAGACCCAGTACTTC	CASSLGGGELQETQYF
TRBV4-2	NA	TRBJ1-5	NA	TGTGCCAGCAGCCAAGAGACAGGCGATAGCAATCAGCCCCAGCATTTT	CASSQETGDSNQPQHF
TRBV7-9	NA	TRBJ1-6	TRBD1	TGTGCCAGCAGCCCGGACAGGGCCTGGGGTTCACCCCTCCACTTT	CASSPDRAWGSPLHF
TRBV20-1	NA	TRBJ2-4	TRBD2	TGCAGTGCTAGATCTAGCGGGAGTAAAAACATTCAGTACTTC	CSARSSGSKNIQYF
TRBV6-5	NA	TRBJ2-3	TRBD2	TGTGCCAGCAGTTACTCTGCTAGCGGGCACAGATACGCGTATTTT	CASSYSASGHRYAYF
TRBV7-9	many	TRBJ1-1	NA	TGTGCCAGCAGCCCCACGGGTGAAGCTTTCTTT	CASSPTGEAFF
TRBV28	NA	TRBJ2-7	TRBD2	TGTGCCAGCAGCATCCCCCGGGAGGGACTCACCCCCTCCTTCGAGCAGTACTTC	CASSIPREGLTPSFEQYF
TRBV2	few	TRBJ2-4	NA	TGTGCCAGCAGCAAGGCTGCGAACATTCAGTACTTC	CASSKAANIQYF
TRBV6-5	once	TRBJ1-1	TRBD1	TGTGCCAGCAGGAGAACAGGGGGCCCCGACACTGAAGCTTTCTTT	CASRRTGGPDTEAFF